The rows below give T cell receptor beta chains drawn from one sample of a study of T-cell memory formation after mild COVID-19. TCRdb independently ran MiXCR on the 5' RACE reads; one entry per CDR3 protein. The sample has 250,000 to 400,000 distinct CDR3 sequences, roughly an eighth seen once. Specimen: PBMCs or a T cell subset sorted from them (not recorded which). Receptors originate from a man aged 18-30 years who had mild COVID-19 (a few samples of this study predate the infection). Cell type and time point are not known. Each CDR3 is given with its conserved first and last residue. D genes are given only for firm matches. The size field is filled for only some rows; it gives once, few, many or a size class.

>NA|TRBV7-2|few|TRBJ1-5
TGTGCCAGCAGCTTTGGGCGGGGGGACTATCAGCCCCAGCATTTT
CASSFGRGDYQPQHF
>NA|TRBV10-3|NA|TRBJ1-2
TGTGCCATCAGTGACCAGACGCGCTATGGCTACACCTTC
CAISDQTRYGYTF
>NA|TRBV20-1|NA|TRBJ2-3
TGCAGTGCGCCTCTCCGGGGCTCCCGACCTAGCACAGATACGCAGTATTTT
CSAPLRGSRPSTDTQYF
>TRBD2|TRBV7-3|NA|TRBJ2-1
TGTGCCACCCCAGGGGGACTAGCGGGGGATTACAATGAGCAGTTCTTC
CATPGGLAGDYNEQFF
>NA|TRBV12-5|few|TRBJ2-7
TGTGCTAGTGGTTTGGTATTAGCCAGGAGAGCCTACGAGCAGTACTTC
CASGLVLARRAYEQYF
>NA|TRBV5-1|many|TRBJ1-1
TGCGCCAGCAGCCTAGGACAGATGAACACTGAAGCTTTCTTT
CASSLGQMNTEAFF
>NA|TRBV12-3/TRBV12-4|NA|TRBJ2-2
TGTGCCATCTCTTCCAGGGGTCGGTCAGACACCGGGGATCTGTTTTTT
CAISSRGRSDTGDLFF
>NA|TRBV5-6|many|TRBJ1-2
TGTGCCAGCAGCACCAGCTTTGGCTACACCTTC
CASSTSFGYTF
>NA|TRBV6-5|few|TRBJ1-6
TGTGCCAGCAGTACACGAAAACAGGGAAATTCACCCCTCCACTTT
CASSTRKQGNSPLHF
>TRBD1|TRBV28|few|TRBJ1-5
TGTGCCAGCTTTACGTGGGACAGGGGACAGCCCCAGCATTTT
CASFTWDRGQPQHF
>NA|TRBV7-2|many|TRBJ1-2
TGTGCCAGCAGCTCACTCGGCAGGGGAGGTGGCTACACCTTC
CASSSLGRGGGYTF